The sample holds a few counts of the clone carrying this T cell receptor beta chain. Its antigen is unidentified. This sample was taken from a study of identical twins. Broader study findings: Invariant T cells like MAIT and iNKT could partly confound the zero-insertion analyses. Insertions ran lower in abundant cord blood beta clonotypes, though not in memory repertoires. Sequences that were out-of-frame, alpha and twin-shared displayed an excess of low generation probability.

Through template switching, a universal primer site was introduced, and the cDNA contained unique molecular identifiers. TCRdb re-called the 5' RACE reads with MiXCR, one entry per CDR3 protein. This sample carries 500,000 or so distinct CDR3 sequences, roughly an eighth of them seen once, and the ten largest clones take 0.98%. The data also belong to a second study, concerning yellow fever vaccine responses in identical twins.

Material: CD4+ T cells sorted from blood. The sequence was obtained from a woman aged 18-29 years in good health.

The DNA of the CDR3 is TGCGCCAGCAGCTCCGAGCTTCCTGGGACAGGGGAGGTAGTTCAGTACTTC. This gives the protein CASSSELPGTGEVVQYF. The chain uses TRBV5-1 and TRBJ2-4; 10 positions match TRBD1. The CDR3 loop spans 17 amino acids. Trimming cost V 3 bases and J 11 bases; bases outside gene matches: 17. The germline V gene has CDR1 SGHRS and CDR2 YFSETQ.